A single T cell receptor beta chain is shown here with its context. Its antigen is unidentified. Germline V gene lookup returns CDR1 SGHTS and CDR2 YDEGEE. This CDR3 region has 15 residues. V gave up 2 bases and J gave up 5 bases, with 13 bases separating them. The data are from a study of cytomegalovirus exposure and HLA in healthy donors. 60 Vbeta and 13 Jbeta primers were used in PCR. Assay used: immunoSEQ multiplex PCR; TCRdb lists only in-frame clones, some missing. The data hold roughly 160,000 clones, with under 85% observed a single time. Points from the study as a whole: Differences between HLA loci emerged in a later analysis of TCR association rates, with DRB1 most and HLA-C fewest. The study recorded some 160 TCR beta chains that were cytomegalovirus-associated.

The sequence was obtained from a woman aged 18-29 years in good health and CMV-seropositive. Sequencing was done on a sample of PBMCs. This rearrangement joins TRBV5-8 to TRBJ1-4; the D is unclear. This CDR3 is CASSFMVRGNEKLFF. In DNA form, the CDR3 reads TGTGCCAGCAGCTTTATGGTTCGGGGAAATGAAAAACTGTTTTTT.